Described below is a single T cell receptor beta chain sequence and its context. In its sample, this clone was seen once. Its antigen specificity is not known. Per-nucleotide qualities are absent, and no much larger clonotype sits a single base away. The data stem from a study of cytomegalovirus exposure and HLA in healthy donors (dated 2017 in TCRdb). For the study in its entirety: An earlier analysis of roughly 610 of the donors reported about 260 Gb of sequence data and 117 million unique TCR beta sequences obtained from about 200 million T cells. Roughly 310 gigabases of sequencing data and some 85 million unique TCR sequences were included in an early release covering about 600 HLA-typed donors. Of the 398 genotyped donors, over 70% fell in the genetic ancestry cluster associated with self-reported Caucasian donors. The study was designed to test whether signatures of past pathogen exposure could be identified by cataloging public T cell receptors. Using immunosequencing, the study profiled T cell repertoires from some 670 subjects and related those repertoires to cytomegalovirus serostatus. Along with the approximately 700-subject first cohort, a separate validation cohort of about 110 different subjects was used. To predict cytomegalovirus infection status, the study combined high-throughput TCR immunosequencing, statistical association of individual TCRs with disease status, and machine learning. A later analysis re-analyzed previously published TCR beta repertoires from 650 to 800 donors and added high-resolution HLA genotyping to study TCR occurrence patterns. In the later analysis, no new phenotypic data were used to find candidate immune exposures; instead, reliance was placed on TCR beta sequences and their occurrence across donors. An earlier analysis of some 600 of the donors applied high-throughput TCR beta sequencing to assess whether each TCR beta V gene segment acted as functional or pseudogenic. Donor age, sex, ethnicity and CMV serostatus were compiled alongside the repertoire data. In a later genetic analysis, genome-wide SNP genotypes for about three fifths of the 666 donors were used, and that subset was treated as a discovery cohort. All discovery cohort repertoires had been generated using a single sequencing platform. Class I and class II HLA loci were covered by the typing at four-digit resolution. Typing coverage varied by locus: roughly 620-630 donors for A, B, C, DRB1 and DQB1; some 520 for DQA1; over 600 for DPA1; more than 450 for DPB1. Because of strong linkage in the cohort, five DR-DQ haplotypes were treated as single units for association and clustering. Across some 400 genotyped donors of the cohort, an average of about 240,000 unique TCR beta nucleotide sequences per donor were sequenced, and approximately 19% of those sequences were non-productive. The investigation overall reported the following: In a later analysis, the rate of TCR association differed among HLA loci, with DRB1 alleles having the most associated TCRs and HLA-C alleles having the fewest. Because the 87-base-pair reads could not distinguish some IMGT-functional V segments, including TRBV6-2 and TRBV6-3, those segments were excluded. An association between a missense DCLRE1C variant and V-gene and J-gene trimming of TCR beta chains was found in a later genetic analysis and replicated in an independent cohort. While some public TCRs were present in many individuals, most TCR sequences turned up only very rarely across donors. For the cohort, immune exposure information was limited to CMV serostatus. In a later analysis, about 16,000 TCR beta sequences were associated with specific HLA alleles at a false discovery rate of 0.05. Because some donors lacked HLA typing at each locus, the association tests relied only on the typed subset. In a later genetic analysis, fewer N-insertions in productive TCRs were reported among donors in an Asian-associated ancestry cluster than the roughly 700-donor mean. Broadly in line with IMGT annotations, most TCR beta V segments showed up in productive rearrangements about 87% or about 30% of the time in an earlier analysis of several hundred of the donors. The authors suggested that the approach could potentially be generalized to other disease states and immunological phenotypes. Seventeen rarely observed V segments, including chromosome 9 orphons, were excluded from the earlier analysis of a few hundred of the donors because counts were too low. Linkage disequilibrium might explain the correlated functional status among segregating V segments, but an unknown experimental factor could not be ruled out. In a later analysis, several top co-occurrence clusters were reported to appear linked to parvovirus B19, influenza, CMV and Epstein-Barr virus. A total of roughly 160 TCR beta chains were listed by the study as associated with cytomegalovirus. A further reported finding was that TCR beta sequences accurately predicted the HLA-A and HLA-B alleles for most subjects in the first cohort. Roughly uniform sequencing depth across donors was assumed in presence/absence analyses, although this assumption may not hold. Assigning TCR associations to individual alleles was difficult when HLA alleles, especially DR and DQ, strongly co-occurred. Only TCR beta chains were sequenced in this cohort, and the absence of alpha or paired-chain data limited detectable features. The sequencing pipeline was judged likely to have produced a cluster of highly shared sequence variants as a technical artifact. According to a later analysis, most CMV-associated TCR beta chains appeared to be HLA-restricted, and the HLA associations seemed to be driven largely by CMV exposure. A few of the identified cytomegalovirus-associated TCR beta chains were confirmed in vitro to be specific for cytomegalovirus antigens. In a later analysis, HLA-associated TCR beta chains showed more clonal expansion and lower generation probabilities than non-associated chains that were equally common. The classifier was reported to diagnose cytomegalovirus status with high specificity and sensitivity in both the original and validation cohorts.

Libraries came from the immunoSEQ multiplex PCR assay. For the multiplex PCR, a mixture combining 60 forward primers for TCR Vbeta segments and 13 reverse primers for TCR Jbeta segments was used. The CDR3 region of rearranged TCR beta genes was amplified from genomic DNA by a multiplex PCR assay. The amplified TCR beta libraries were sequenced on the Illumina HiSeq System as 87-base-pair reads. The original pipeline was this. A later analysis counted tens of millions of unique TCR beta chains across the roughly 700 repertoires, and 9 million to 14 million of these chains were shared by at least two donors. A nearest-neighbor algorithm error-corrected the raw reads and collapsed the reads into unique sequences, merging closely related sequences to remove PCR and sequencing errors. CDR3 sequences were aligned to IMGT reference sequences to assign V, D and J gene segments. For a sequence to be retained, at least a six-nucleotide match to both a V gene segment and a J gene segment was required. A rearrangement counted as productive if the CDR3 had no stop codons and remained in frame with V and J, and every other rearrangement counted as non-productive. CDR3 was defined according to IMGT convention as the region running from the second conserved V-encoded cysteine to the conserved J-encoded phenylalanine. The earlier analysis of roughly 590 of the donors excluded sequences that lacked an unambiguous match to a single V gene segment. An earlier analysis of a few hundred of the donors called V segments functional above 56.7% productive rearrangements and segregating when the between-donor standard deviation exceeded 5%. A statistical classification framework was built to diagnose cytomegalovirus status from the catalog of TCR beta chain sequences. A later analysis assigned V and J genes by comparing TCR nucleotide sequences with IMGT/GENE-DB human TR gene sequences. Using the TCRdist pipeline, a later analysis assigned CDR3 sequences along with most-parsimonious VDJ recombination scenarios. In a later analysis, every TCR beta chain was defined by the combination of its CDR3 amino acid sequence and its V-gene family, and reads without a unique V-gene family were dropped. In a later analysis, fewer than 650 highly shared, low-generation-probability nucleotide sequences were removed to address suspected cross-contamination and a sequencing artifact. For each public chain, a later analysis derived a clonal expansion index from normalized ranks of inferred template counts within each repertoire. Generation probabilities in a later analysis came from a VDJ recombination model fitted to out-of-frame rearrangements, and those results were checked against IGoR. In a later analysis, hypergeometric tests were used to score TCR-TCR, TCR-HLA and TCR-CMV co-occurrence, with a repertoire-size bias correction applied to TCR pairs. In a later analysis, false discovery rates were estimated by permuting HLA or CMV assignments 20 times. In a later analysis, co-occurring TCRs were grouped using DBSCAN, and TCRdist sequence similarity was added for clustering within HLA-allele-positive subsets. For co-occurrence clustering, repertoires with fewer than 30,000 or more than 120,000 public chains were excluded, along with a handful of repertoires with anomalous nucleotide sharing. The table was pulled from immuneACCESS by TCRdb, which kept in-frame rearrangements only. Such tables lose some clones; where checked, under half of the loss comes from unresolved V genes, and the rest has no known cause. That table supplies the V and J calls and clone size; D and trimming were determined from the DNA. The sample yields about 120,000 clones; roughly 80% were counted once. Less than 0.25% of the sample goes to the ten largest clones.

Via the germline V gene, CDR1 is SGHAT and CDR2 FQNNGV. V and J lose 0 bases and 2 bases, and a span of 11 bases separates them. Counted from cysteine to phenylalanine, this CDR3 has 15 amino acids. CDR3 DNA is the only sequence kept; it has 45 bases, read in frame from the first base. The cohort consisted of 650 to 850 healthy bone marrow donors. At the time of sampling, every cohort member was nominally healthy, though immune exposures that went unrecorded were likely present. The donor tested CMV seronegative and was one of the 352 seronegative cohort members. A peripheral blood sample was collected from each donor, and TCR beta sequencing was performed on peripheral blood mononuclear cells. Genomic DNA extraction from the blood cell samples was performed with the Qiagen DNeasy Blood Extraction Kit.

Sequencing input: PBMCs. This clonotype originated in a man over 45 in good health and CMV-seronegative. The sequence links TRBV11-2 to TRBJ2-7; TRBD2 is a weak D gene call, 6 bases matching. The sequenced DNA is TGTGCCAGCAGCTTAGAGCGGACTACCGCCTACGAGCAGTACTTC. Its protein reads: CASSLERTTAYEQYF.